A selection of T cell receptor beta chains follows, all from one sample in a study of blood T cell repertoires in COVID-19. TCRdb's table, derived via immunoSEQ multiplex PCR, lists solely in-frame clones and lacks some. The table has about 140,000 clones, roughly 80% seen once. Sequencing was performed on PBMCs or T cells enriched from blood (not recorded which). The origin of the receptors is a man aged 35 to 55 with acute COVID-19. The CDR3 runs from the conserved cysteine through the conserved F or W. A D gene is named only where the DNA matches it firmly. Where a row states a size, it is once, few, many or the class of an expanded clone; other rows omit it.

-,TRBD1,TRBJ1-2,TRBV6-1,TGTGCCAGCAGTGAAGGGAGACAGGGGGCGGTTAGTGGCTACACCTTC,CASSEGRQGAVSGYTF
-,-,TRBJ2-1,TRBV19,TGTGCCAGTAGTATTCAGGGCAACAATGAGCAGTTCTTC,CASSIQGNNEQFF
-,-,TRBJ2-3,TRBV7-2,TGTGCCAGCATGGAGGCCAGGGGTAGGTTGGATACGCAGTATTTT,CASMEARGRLDTQYF
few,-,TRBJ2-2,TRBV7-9,TGTGCCAGCAGCTTCTGGCAGGGTCTGACCGGGGAGCTGTTTTTT,CASSFWQGLTGELFF
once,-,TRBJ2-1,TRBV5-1,TGCGCCAGCAGCTTGGTTGTAAGCGATGAGCAGTTCTTC,CASSLVVSDEQFF
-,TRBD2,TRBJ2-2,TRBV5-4,TGTGCCAGCAGCCCGGAGCCGGGACTAGCTATAACCGGGGAGCTGTTTTTT,CASSPEPGLAITGELFF
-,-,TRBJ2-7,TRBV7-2,TGTGCCAGCAGCTTGGCGACTTCAAGCTCCTACGAGCAGTACTTC,CASSLATSSSYEQYF
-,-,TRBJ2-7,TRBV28,TGTGCCAGCAGATCCCCCGGGAACGAGCAGTACTTC,CASRSPGNEQYF
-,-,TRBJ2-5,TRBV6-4,TGTGCCAGCAGTGCAAACAGCCAAGAGACCCAGTACTTC,CASSANSQETQYF
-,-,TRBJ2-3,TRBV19,TGTGCCAGTAGTATGTCTACCTCTGGAGATACGCAGTATTTT,CASSMSTSGDTQYF
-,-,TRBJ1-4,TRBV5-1,TGCGCCAGCAGCGTAGGGGTGGATGAAAAACTGTTTTTT,CASSVGVDEKLFF
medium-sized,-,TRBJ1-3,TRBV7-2,TGTGCCAGCAGCTTACCCGTGTCCACCATATATTTT,CASSLPVSTIYF
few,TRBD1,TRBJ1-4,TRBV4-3,TGCGCCAGCAGCCAAGGGACAGGCGCAAATGAAAAACTGTTTTTT,CASSQGTGANEKLFF
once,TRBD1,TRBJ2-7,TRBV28,TGTGCCAGCAGTTTTCCTAGTCGCAGCGGACAAGTTGGACAGGGGGCCCGCGAGCAGTACTTC,CASSFPSRSGQVGQGAREQYF
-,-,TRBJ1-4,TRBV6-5,TGTGCCAGCAGTTACAGGGGTAGGGGGGAAAAACTGTTTTTT,CASSYRGRGEKLFF
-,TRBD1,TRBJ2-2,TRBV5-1,TGCGCCAGCAGCCCCCAGACAGGGGTCGACACCGGGGAGCTGTTTTTT,CASSPQTGVDTGELFF
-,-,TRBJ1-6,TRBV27,TGTGCCAGCAGTCCCCTAGAATCCACTAAAGGGGGTTCACCCCTCCACTTT,CASSPLESTKGGSPLHF
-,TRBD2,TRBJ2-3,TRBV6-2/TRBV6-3,TGTGCCAGCAGTTTCCCGACTTGGCGGCGACGGGGGGATACACAGATAACGCAGTATTTT,CASSFPTWRRRGDTQITQYF
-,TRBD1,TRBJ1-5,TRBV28,TGTGCCAGCAGTTTACGAAAGTACACAGGGGACCGTCAGCCCCAGCATTTT,CASSLRKYTGDRQPQHF
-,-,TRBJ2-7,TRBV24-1,TGTGCCACCAGTGATTCCCGGGACATTTCTCGCGAGCAGTACTTC,CATSDSRDISREQYF
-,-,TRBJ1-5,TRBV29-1,TGCAGCGTTGATGGAGGTCAGCCCCAGCATTTT,CSVDGGQPQHF
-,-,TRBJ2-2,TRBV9,TGTGCCAGCAGCGTAGCAGTTATTGCCAACACCGGGGAGCTGTTTTTT,CASSVAVIANTGELFF
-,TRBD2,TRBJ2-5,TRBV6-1,TGTGCCAGCAGTGTACTCACGGGGCGGGAGGGCCGAGAGACCCAGTACTTC,CASSVLTGREGRETQYF
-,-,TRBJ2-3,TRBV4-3,TGCGCCAGCAGCCAATTTACAGAAACAGATACGCAGTATTTT,CASSQFTETDTQYF
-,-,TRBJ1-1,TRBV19,TGTGCCAGTAGTATTGGACGGGGGAACACTGAAGCTTTCTTT,CASSIGRGNTEAFF
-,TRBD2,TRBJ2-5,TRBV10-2,TGCGCCGGGGAGACTAGCGGGGAAGAGACCCAGTACTTC,CAGETSGEETQYF
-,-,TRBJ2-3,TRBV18,TGTGCCAGCTCACCCTCGACAGAAACAAGCACAGATACGCAGTATTTT,CASSPSTETSTDTQYF
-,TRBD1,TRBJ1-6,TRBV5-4,TGTGCCAGCAGCTTGGACAGGGGTAATTCACCCCTCCACTTT,CASSLDRGNSPLHF
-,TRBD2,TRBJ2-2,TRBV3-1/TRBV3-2,TGTGCCACCCAGGCGGGCGGGAGGGCCCCCGGGGAGCTGTTTTTT,CATQAGGRAPGELFF
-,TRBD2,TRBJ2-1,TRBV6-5,TGTGCCAGCAGTTACACTAGCGGGGGTAATGAGCAGTTCTTC,CASSYTSGGNEQFF